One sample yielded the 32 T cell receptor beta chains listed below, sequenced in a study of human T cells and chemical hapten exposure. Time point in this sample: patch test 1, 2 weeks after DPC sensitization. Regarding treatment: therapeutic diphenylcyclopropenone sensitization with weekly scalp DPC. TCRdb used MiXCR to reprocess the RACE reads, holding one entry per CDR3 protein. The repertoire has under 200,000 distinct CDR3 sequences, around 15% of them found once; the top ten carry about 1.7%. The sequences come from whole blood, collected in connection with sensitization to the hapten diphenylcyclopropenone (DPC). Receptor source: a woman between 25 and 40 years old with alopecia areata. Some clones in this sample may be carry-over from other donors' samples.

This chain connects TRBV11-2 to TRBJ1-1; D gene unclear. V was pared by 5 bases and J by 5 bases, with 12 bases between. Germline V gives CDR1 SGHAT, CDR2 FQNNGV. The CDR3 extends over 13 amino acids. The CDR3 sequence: CASSLVVATEAFF. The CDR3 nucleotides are TGTGCCAGCAGCCTAGTCGTAGCGACTGAAGCTTTCTTT.

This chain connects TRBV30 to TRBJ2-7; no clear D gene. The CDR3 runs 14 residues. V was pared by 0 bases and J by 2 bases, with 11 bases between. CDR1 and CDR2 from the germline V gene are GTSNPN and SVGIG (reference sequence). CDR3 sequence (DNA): TGTGCCTGGAGTGTAAAGGCTGGTACCTACGAGCAGTACTTC. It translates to CAWSVKAGTYEQYF.

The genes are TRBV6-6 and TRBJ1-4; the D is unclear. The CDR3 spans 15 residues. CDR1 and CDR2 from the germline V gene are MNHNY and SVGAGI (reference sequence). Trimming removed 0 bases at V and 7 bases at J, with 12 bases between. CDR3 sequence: CASSYSTAGIEKLFF. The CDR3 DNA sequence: TGTGCCAGCAGTTACTCAACAGCAGGAATTGAAAAACTGTTTTTT.

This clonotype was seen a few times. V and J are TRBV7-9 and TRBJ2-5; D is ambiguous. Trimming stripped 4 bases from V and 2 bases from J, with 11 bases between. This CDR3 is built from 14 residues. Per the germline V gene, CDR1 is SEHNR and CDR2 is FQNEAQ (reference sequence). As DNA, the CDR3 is TGTGCCAGCAGCTCCGGTGGCTTTCAAGAGACCCAGTACTTC. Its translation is CASSSGGFQETQYF.

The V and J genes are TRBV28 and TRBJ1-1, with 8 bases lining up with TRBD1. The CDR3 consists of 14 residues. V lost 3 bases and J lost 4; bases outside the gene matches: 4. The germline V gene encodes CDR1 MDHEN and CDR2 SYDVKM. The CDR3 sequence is CASSFRGLGTEAFF. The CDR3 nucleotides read TGTGCCAGCAGTTTCAGGGGGCTGGGCACTGAAGCTTTCTTT.

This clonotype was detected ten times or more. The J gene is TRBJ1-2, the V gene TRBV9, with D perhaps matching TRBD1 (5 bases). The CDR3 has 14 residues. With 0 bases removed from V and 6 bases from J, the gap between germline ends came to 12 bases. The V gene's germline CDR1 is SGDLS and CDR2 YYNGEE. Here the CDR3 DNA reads TGTGCCAGCAGCGTAGGGGTCACAGGTGATGGCTACACCTTC. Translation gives CASSVGVTGDGYTF.

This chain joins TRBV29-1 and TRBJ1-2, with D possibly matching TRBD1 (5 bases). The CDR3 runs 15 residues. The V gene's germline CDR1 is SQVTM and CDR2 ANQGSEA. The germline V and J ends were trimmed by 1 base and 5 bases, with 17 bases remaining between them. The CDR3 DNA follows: TGCAGCGTTGAAGGCGAGAGGGGAAGAACGTATGGCTACACCTTC. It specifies CSVEGERGRTYGYTF.

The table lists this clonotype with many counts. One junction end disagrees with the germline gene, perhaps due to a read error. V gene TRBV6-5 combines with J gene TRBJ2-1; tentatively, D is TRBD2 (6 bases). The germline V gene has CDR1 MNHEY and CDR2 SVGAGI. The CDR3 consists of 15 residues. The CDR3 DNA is TGTGCCAGCAGACAGCCGGGACTCACCTACACTGAGCAGTTCTTC. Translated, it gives CASRQPGLTYTEQFF.

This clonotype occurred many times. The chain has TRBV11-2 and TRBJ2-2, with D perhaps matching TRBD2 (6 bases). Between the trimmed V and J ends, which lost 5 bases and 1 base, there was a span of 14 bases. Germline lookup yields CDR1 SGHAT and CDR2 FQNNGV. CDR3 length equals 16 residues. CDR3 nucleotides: TGTGCCAGCAGCCAATCGGGACTTTTGAACACCGGGGAGCTGTTTTTT. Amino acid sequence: CASSQSGLLNTGELFF.

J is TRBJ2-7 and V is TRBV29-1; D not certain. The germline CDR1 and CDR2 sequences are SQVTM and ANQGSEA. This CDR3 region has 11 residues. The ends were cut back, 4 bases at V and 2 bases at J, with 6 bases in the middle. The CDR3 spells CSVGQAYEQYF. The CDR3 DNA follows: TGCAGCGTTGGGCAGGCCTACGAGCAGTACTTC.

The CDR3 bases are TGTGCCAGCAGCCCCAGAGAAAACAGGCGCTCCTACAATGAGCAGTTCTTC. It encodes CASSPRENRRSYNEQFF. The V and J genes are TRBV7-6 and TRBJ2-1, with D possibly being TRBD1 (5 bases). The germline V gene has CDR1 SGHVS and CDR2 FNYEAQ. Deletions cut 5 bases from V and 0 bases from J, with 17 bases between. The length of the CDR3 is 17 residues.

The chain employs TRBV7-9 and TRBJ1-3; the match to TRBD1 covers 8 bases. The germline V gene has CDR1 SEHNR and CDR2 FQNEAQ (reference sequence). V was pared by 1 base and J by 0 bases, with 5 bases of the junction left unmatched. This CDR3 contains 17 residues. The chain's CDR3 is CASSLETGALSGNTIYF. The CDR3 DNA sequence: TGTGCCAGCAGCTTAGAGACAGGGGCCCTCTCTGGAAACACCATATATTTT.

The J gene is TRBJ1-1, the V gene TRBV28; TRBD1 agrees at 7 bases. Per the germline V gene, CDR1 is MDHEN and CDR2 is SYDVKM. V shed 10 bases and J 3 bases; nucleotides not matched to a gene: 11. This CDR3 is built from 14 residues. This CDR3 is CATRDSPGDTEAFF. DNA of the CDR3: TGTGCCACGAGGGACAGCCCTGGGGACACTGAAGCTTTCTTT.

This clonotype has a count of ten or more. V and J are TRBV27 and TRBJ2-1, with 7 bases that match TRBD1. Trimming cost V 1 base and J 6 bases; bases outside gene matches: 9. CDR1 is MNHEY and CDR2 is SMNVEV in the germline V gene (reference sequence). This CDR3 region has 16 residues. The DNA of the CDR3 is TGTGCCAGCAGTTTATTAGACAGGGTTAGGAGCAATGAGCAGTTCTTC. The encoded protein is CASSLLDRVRSNEQFF.

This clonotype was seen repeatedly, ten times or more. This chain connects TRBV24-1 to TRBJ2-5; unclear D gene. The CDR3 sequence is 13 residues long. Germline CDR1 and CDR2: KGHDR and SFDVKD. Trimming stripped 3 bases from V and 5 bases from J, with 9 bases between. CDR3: CATSDPARETQYF. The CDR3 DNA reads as TGTGCCACCAGTGATCCGGCCCGGGAGACCCAGTACTTC.

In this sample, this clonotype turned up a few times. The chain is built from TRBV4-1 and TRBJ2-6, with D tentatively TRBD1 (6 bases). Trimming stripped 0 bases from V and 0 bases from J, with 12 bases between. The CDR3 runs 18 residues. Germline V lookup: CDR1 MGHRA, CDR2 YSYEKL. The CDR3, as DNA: TGCGCCAGCAGCCAAGAGGGGGCCAGGGGCTCTGGGGCCAACGTCCTGACTTTC. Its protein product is CASSQEGARGSGANVLTF.

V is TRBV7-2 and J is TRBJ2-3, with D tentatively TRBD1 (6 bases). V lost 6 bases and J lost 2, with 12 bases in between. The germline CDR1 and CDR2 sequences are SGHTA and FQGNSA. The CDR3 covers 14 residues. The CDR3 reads CASRRDTNTDTQYF. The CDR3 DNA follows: TGTGCCAGCAGACGGGACACGAACACAGATACGCAGTATTTT. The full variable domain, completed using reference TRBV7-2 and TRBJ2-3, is GAGVSQSPSNKVTEKGKDVELRCDPISGHTALYWYRQSLGQGLEFLIYFQGNSAPDKSGLPSDRFSAERTGGSVSTLTIQRTQQEDSAVYLCASRRDTNTDTQYFGPGTRLTVL.

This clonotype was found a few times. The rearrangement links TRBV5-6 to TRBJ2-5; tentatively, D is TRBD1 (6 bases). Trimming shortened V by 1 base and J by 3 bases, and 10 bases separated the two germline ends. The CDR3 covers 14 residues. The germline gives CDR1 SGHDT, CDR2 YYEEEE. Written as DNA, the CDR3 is TGTGCCAGCAGCTTGTATCACAGGGAAGAGACCCAGTACTTC. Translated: CASSLYHREETQYF.

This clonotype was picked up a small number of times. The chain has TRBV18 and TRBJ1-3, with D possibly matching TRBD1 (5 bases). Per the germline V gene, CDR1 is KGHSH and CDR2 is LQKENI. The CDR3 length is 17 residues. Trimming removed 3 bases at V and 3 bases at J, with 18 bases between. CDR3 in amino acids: CASSPPVGARGGNTIYF. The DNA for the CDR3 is TGTGCCAGCTCACCCCCGGTCGGGGCCCGCGGTGGAAACACCATATATTTT.

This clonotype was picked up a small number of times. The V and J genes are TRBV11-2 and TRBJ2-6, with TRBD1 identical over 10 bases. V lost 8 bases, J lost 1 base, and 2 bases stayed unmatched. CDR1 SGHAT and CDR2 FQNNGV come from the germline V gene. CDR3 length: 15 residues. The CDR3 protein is CASGTGVSGANVLTF. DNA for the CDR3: TGTGCCAGCGGGACAGGGGTTTCTGGGGCCAACGTCCTGACTTTC.

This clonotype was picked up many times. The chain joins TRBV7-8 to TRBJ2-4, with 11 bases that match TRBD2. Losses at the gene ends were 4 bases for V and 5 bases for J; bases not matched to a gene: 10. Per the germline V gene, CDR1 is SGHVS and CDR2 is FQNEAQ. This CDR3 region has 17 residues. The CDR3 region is CASSSPAGTSGENIQYF. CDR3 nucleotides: TGTGCCAGCAGCTCTCCCGCCGGGACTAGCGGTGAAAACATTCAGTACTTC.

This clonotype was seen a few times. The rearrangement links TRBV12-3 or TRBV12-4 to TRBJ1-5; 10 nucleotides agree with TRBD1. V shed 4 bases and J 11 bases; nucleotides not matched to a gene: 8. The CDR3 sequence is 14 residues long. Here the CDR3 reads CASSYWTGGIAQHF. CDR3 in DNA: TGTGCCAGCAGTTATTGGACAGGGGGTATAGCCCAGCATTTT.

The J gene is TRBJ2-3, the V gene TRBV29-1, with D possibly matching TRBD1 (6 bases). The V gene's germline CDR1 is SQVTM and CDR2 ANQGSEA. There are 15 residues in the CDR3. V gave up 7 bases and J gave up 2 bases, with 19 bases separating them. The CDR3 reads CSAVGGRGPTDTQYF. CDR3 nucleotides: TGCAGCGCTGTAGGAGGCAGGGGCCCCACAGATACGCAGTATTTT.

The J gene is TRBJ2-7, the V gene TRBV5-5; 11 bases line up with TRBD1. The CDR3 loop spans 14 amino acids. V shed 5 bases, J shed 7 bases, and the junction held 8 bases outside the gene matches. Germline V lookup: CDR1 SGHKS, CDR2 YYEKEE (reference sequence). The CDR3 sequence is CASRGQGGLWEQYF. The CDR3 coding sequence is TGTGCCAGCAGGGGACAGGGGGGCCTATGGGAGCAGTACTTC.

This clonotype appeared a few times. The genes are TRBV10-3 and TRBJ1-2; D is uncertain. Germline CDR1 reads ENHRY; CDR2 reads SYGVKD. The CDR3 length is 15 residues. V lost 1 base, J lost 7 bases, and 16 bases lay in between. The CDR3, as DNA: TGTGCCATCAGTGAGTTGAGAGACTCGAGAGGTGGCTACACCTTC. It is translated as CAISELRDSRGGYTF.

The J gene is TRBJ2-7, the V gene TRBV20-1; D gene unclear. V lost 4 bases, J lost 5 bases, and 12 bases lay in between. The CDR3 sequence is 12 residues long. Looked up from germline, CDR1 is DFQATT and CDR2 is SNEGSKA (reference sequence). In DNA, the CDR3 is TGCAGTGCTAACCGGCCCATGGACGAGCAGTACTTC. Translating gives CSANRPMDEQYF.

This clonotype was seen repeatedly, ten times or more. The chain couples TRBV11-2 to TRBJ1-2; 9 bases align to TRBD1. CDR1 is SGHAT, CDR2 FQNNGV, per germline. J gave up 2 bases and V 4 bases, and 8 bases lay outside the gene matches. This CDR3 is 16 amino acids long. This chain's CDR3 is CASSSYPGQGNYGYTF. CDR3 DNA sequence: TGTGCCAGCAGCTCTTATCCGGGACAGGGAAACTATGGCTACACCTTC.

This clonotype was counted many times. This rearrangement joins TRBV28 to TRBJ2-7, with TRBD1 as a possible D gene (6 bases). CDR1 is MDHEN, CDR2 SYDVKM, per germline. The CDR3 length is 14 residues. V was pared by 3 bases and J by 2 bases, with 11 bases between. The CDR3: CASSFPNRAYEQYF. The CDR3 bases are TGTGCCAGCAGTTTCCCTAACAGGGCCTACGAGCAGTACTTC.

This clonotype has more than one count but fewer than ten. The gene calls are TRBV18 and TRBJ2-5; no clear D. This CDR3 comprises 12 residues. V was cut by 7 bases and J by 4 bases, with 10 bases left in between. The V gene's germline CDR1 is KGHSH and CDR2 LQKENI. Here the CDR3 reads CASFPGGETQYF. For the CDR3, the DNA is TGTGCCAGCTTCCCCGGTGGAGAGACCCAGTACTTC.

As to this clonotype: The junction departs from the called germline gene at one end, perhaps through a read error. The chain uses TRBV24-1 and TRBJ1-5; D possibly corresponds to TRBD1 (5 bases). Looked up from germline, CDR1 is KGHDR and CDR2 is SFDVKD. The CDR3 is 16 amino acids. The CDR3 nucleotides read TGTGCCACTAGACCTTCCCCCCAGGGTTTTGGTCAGCCCCCGCATTTT. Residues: CATRPSPQGFGQPPHF.

This chain's CDR3 is CASSHAPGTGQEDEQFF. In DNA, the CDR3 is TGTGCCAGCAGCCATGCCCCGGGGACAGGGCAAGAAGATGAGCAGTTCTTC. The chain employs TRBV14 and TRBJ2-1; 9 bases are a match to TRBD1. CDR1 and CDR2 (germline): SGHDN, FVKESK. The J segment lost 8 bases and the V segment lost 3 bases, leaving 14 bases of the junction unmatched. CDR3 size: 17 residues.

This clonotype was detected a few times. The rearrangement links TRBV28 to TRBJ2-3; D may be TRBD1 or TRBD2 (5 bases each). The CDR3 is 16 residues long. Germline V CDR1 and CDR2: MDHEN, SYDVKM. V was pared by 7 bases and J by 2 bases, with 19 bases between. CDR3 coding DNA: TGTGCCAGCACCACCGTAGGTTTAGGGACCACAGATACGCAGTATTTT. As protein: CASTTVGLGTTDTQYF. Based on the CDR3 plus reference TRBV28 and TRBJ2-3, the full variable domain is DVKVTQSSRYLVKRTGEKVFLECVQDMDHENMFWYRQDPGLGLRLIYFSYDVKMKEKGDIPEGYSVSREKKERFSLILESASTNQTSMYLCASTTVGLGTTDTQYFGPGTRLTVL.